This T cell receptor beta chain derives from a study of early T cells in non-severe SARS-CoV-2 infection. Looking at the study overall: Chains were not paired, and sequencing was done on bulk RNA from unsorted whole blood.

V gave up 7 bases and J gave up 2 bases, with 9 bases separating them. The germline gives CDR1 MNHNS, CDR2 SASEGT. The CDR3 has 13 amino acids. Individually, cDNA molecules had unique molecular identifiers attached to them. In TCRdb, the 5' RACE reads were re-called with MiXCR into one record per CDR3 protein. This table holds approximately 50,000 distinct CDR3 sequences, around 8% found once. The sequence was collected from an adult who was a healthcare worker with PCR-confirmed SARS-CoV-2 infection or an uninfected control (not recorded which). The chain employs TRBV6-1 and TRBJ1-3; possibly TRBD1 for D (6 bases). Sequencing was carried out using whole blood. The CDR3 is CASKGGAGNTIYF. DNA for the CDR3: TGTGCCAGCAAAGGGGGAGCTGGAAACACCATATATTTT.